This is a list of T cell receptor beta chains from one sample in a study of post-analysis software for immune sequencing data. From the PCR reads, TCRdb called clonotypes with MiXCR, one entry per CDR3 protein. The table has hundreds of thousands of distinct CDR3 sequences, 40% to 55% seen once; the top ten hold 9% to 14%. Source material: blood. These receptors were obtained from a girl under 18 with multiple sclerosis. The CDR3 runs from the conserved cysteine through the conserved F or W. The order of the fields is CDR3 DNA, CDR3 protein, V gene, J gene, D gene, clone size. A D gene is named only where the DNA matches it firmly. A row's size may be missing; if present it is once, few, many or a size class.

cdr3_nt: TGCGCCAGCAGCTTGGAGGGGTTTGATGGGGATACGCAGTATTTT
cdr3_aa: CASSLEGFDGDTQYF
v_call: TRBV5-1
j_call: TRBJ2-3
d_call: -
clone_size: -

cdr3_nt: TGTGCCAGCAGCCCCGGACTAGCGGGAGGTGGCACAGATACGCAGTATTTT
cdr3_aa: CASSPGLAGGGTDTQYF
v_call: TRBV7-2
j_call: TRBJ2-3
d_call: TRBD2
clone_size: few

cdr3_nt: TGTGCCAGCAGCCAAGCACTAGCGGGCATCTACAATGAGCAGTTCTTC
cdr3_aa: CASSQALAGIYNEQFF
v_call: TRBV4-2
j_call: TRBJ2-1
d_call: TRBD2
clone_size: few

cdr3_nt: TGCAGCGTTGGAGGGCGGCCGAGGACAGATACGCAGTATTTT
cdr3_aa: CSVGGRPRTDTQYF
v_call: TRBV29-1
j_call: TRBJ2-3
d_call: -
clone_size: -

cdr3_nt: TGTGCCAGCAGTGAAGCCCGGGGCGCGCTAGCTAACTATGGCTACACCTTC
cdr3_aa: CASSEARGALANYGYTF
v_call: TRBV6-1
j_call: TRBJ1-2
d_call: -
clone_size: -

cdr3_nt: TGCAGTGCTAGGGGGACTAGCGTGTTTTACAATGAGCAGTTCTTC
cdr3_aa: CSARGTSVFYNEQFF
v_call: TRBV20-1
j_call: TRBJ2-1
d_call: TRBD2
clone_size: once

cdr3_nt: TGTGCCAGCAGCTTGGGTGCAGGGCTGGACGAGCAGTACTTC
cdr3_aa: CASSLGAGLDEQYF
v_call: TRBV5-4
j_call: TRBJ2-7
d_call: -
clone_size: many

cdr3_nt: TGCAGCGCCGACGGACAGGGCCGTAACGAGCAGTACTTC
cdr3_aa: CSADGQGRNEQYF
v_call: TRBV29-1
j_call: TRBJ2-7
d_call: TRBD1
clone_size: few

cdr3_nt: TGTGCCAGCAGTTATAGAGGGTTAAACGATGGCTACACCTTC
cdr3_aa: CASSYRGLNDGYTF
v_call: TRBV6-5
j_call: TRBJ1-2
d_call: -
clone_size: few

cdr3_nt: TGCGCCAGCAGCTTGGATTGGGACACTGAAGCTTTCTTT
cdr3_aa: CASSLDWDTEAFF
v_call: TRBV5-1
j_call: TRBJ1-1
d_call: -
clone_size: -

cdr3_nt: TGTGCCAGCAGTTACACGACAGGTTACGGCTATGGCTACACCTTC
cdr3_aa: CASSYTTGYGYGYTF
v_call: TRBV6-5
j_call: TRBJ1-2
d_call: -
clone_size: few

cdr3_nt: TGCAGTGCTCGCATGGGGGACAGGGACACAGATACGCAGTATTTT
cdr3_aa: CSARMGDRDTDTQYF
v_call: TRBV20-1
j_call: TRBJ2-3
d_call: TRBD1
clone_size: many

cdr3_nt: TGTGCCAGCAGTTTAGTTGGCAGCGCTATTCAGTACTTC
cdr3_aa: CASSLVGSAIQYF
v_call: TRBV12-3/TRBV12-4
j_call: TRBJ2-4
d_call: -
clone_size: few

cdr3_nt: TGCAGTGCTAGTATCCAGAACTATGGCTACACCTTC
cdr3_aa: CSASIQNYGYTF
v_call: TRBV20-1
j_call: TRBJ1-2
d_call: -
clone_size: -

cdr3_nt: TGTGCCAGCAGCCCTGACCTTAACTCCTACAATGAGCAGTTCTTC
cdr3_aa: CASSPDLNSYNEQFF
v_call: TRBV7-3
j_call: TRBJ2-1
d_call: -
clone_size: few

cdr3_nt: TGTGCCAGCTCACCGGGACAACTTAATGAAAAACTGTTTTTT
cdr3_aa: CASSPGQLNEKLFF
v_call: TRBV18
j_call: TRBJ1-4
d_call: -
clone_size: -

cdr3_nt: TGCGCCAGCAGCTCGGACAGGGTCTCTAACTATGGCTACACCTTC
cdr3_aa: CASSSDRVSNYGYTF
v_call: TRBV5-1
j_call: TRBJ1-2
d_call: TRBD1
clone_size: -

cdr3_nt: TGTGCCAGCAGAGGACTAGTTGAGCAGTACTTC
cdr3_aa: CASRGLVEQYF
v_call: TRBV6-5
j_call: TRBJ2-4
d_call: TRBD2
clone_size: few

cdr3_nt: TGCGCCAGCAGCTGGGGACAGGGTACCTACAATGAGCAGTTCTTC
cdr3_aa: CASSWGQGTYNEQFF
v_call: TRBV5-1
j_call: TRBJ2-1
d_call: TRBD1
clone_size: -

cdr3_nt: TGCGCCAGCAGCTTGGTTGGGGCGGGTTCCTACAATGAGCAGTTCTTC
cdr3_aa: CASSLVGAGSYNEQFF
v_call: TRBV5-1
j_call: TRBJ2-1
d_call: -
clone_size: -

cdr3_nt: TGTGCCAGCAGTAAGACTAGCCGTGAGCAGTTCTTC
cdr3_aa: CASSKTSREQFF
v_call: TRBV16
j_call: TRBJ2-1
d_call: TRBD2
clone_size: few

cdr3_nt: TGTGCCAGCAGTTTATCAAAAACAAGGCTTGGTAGCGGAGGCTCCTACGAGCAGTACTTC
cdr3_aa: CASSLSKTRLGSGGSYEQYF
v_call: TRBV27
j_call: TRBJ2-7
d_call: -
clone_size: few

cdr3_nt: TGTGCCATCAGTGAGTGGGACAGGATGAACACTGAAGCTTTCTTT
cdr3_aa: CAISEWDRMNTEAFF
v_call: TRBV10-3
j_call: TRBJ1-1
d_call: TRBD1
clone_size: -

cdr3_nt: TGTGCCAGCAGGGTCGGGACTAGCACTATCACAGATACGCAGTATTTT
cdr3_aa: CASRVGTSTITDTQYF
v_call: TRBV2
j_call: TRBJ2-3
d_call: TRBD2
clone_size: -

cdr3_nt: TGCGCCAGCAGCTTGGCCGGTCAAGCTAGCAGCTACAATGAGCAGTTCTTC
cdr3_aa: CASSLAGQASSYNEQFF
v_call: TRBV5-1
j_call: TRBJ2-1
d_call: -
clone_size: -

cdr3_nt: TGTGCCAGCAGCTTAGAGCCCAGCTCCTACGAGCAGTACTTC
cdr3_aa: CASSLEPSSYEQYF
v_call: TRBV7-9
j_call: TRBJ2-7
d_call: -
clone_size: few